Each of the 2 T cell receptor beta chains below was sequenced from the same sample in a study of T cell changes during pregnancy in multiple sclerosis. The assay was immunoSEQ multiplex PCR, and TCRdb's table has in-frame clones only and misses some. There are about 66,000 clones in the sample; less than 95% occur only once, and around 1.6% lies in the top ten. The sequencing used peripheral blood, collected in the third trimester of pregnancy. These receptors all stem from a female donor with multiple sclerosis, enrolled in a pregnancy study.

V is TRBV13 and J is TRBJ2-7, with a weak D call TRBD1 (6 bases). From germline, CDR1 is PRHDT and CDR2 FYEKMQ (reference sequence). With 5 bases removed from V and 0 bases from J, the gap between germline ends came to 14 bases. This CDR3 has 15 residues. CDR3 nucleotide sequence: TGTGCCAGCAGCCGTTGGACAGAGAGCTCCTACGAGCAGTACTTC. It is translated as CASSRWTESSYEQYF.

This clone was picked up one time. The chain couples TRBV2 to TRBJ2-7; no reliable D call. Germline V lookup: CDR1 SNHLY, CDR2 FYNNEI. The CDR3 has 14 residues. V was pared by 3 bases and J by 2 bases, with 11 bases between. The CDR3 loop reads CASSEFAETYEQYF. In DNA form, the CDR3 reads TGTGCCAGCAGTGAGTTTGCGGAGACCTACGAGCAGTACTTC. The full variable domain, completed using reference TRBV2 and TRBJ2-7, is EPEVTQTPSHQVTQMGQEVILRCVPISNHLYFYWYRQILGQKVEFLVSFYNNEISEKSEIFDDQFSVERPDGSNFTLKIRSTKLEDSAMYFCASSEFAETYEQYFGPGTRLTVT.